Detailed here is one T cell receptor beta chain. One Seattle source followed patients from active infection through their disease course. This record belongs to a study of blood T cell repertoires in COVID-19. About the research overall: Some COVID-19 samples were acute and others convalescent; all came from the United States, Italy and Spain. From T cells, B-cell-depleted T cells, or PBMCs came the material, which was cDNA or gDNA.

Per the authors' pipeline: Amplified reference gene primers provided the basis for estimating nucleated cell counts. Produced via immunoSEQ multiplex PCR; TCRdb's table is partial and in-frame only. V and J calls and clone size are given by that table; D and trimming were obtained from the DNA. Counted here are 450,000 or so clones, around nine tenths occurring once; the ten biggest clones make up 0.7% to 0.85%. This sequence originates from a young man with COVID-19, enrolled during active disease. Sequenced input: peripheral blood.

In DNA, the CDR3 is TGTGCCAGTAGTATAGGGCGCGGGGTGAATGAAAAACTGTTTTTT. Protein sequence: CASSIGRGVNEKLFF. The chain carries TRBV19 and TRBJ1-4, with D uncertain. The CDR3 covers 15 residues. Germline V gene lookup returns CDR1 LNHDA and CDR2 SQIVND (reference sequence). Trimming stripped 1 base from V and 5 bases from J, with 11 bases between.